These 14 T cell receptor beta chains were all obtained from the same sample, sequenced in a study of cytomegalovirus exposure and HLA in healthy donors. Vbeta (60) and Jbeta (13) primers were used in the PCR. Profiling relied on immunoSEQ multiplex PCR, and the TCRdb table lists in-frame clones only, not all of them. The sample has a few hundred thousand clones, roughly 90% seen once. The sequenced sample was PBMCs. These receptors all stem from a woman under 30 in good health and CMV-seronegative.

This clone was seen more than once but under ten times. J is TRBJ2-5 and V is TRBV5-6; D possibly corresponds to TRBD2 (6 bases). The germline CDR1 and CDR2 sequences are SGHDT and YYEEEE. Trimming shortened V by 5 bases and J by 5 bases, and 16 bases separated the two germline ends. This CDR3 has 14 amino acids. The CDR3 sequence is CASSPLAGPETQYF. In DNA, the CDR3 is TGTGCCAGCAGTCCCCTTGCGGGGCCTGAGACCCAGTACTTC.

The rearrangement joins TRBV4-1 to TRBJ2-1; tentative D call: TRBD1 (5 bases). The CDR3 runs to 15 residues. CDR1 MGHRA and CDR2 YSYEKL come from the germline V gene. V was clipped by 4 bases and J by 1 base, with 11 bases between them. The CDR3 nucleotides are TGCGCCAGCAGCCCACAGGAAGGGTCCTACAATGAGCAGTTCTTC. Translating gives CASSPQEGSYNEQFF.

In DNA form, the CDR3 reads TGTGCCAGCAGCTTATCTAGCGGTTCCACAGATACGCAGTATTTT. Translation: CASSLSSGSTDTQYF. The chain recombines TRBV7-3 with TRBJ2-3; TRBD2 matches at 7 bases. There are 15 residues in the CDR3. Germline values: CDR1 SGHTA, CDR2 FQGTGA. The V segment lost 2 bases and the J segment 2 bases; nucleotides outside the gene matches: 4. The full variable domain, rest sourced from reference TRBV7-3 and TRBJ2-3, is GAGVSQTPSNKVTEKGKYVELRCDPISGHTALYWYRQSLGQGPEFLIYFQGTGAADDSGLPNDRFFAVRPEGSVSTLKIQRTERGDSAVYLCASSLSSGSTDTQYFGPGTRLTVL.

The V call is TRBV13, the J call TRBJ1-2; D uncertain. V was pared by 5 bases and J by 7 bases, with 8 bases between. The CDR3 is made up of 11 amino acids. Germline CDR1 and CDR2: PRHDT and FYEKMQ (reference sequence). CDR3 loop: CASSLIPGYTF. Written as DNA, the CDR3 is TGTGCCAGCAGCCTTATTCCTGGCTACACCTTC.

This clone was picked up a small number of times. The chain couples TRBV11-2 to TRBJ2-1; 8 bases fit TRBD2. CDR1 and CDR2 from the germline V gene are SGHAT and FQNNGV. V trimming: 4 bases; J trimming: 3 bases; junction bases outside the gene matches: 8. The CDR3 is 16 residues long. Written as DNA, the CDR3 is TGTGCCAGCAGCTCGGGGGGGGAGAGCATCTACAATGAGCAGTTCTTC. This translates into CASSSGGESIYNEQFF.

As to this clone: The junction does not match germline at one end; this may be a read error. The V gene is TRBV27, the J gene TRBJ1-6; D remains ambiguous. This CDR3 contains 15 residues. CDR1 is MNHEY and CDR2 is SMNVEV in the germline V gene (reference sequence). DNA for the CDR3: TGTGCCAGCACACGATCGTGGTTCTATAATTCCCCCCTCCACTTT. Amino acid sequence: CASTRSWFYNSPLHF.

For this clone: Other DNA sequences from this sample encode an identical CDR3 as well. The V and J genes are TRBV27 and TRBJ1-5; no definite D call. Germline V gives CDR1 MNHEY, CDR2 SMNVEV (reference sequence). The CDR3 is 13 residues long. The germline V and J ends were trimmed by 5 bases and 3 bases, with 8 bases remaining between them. For the CDR3, the DNA is TGTGCCAGCAGTAGCCAGGTCAATCAGCCCCAGCATTTT. Protein product: CASSSQVNQPQHF.

The V gene is TRBV21-1, the J gene TRBJ2-4; TRBD2, the D gene given by the table, was not confirmed from the DNA. TRBV21-1 is termed a pseudogene. The CDR3 loop spans 20 amino acids. CDR3 sequence reads: CVSSPPGLAGGTIAKNIQYF. The DNA of the CDR3 is TGTGTCAGCAGCCCCCCCGGACTAGCGGGGGGTACCATAGCCAAAAACATTCAGTACTTC.

The chain combines TRBV10-2 with TRBJ2-5, with 7 bases aligning to TRBD1. J gave up 3 bases and V 6 bases, and 10 bases lay outside the gene matches. Germline loops: CDR1 WSHSY, CDR2 SAAADI. This CDR3 is 15 amino acids long. The chain's CDR3 is CASSPLGTAEETQYF. The CDR3 nucleotides are TGCGCCAGCAGCCCCCTGGGGACAGCAGAAGAGACCCAGTACTTC.

CDR3 amino acids: CARTGLLNQPQHF. The CDR3 bases are TGTGCCAGAACAGGTTTACTCAATCAGCCCCAGCATTTT. The J gene is TRBJ1-5, the V gene TRBV9, with D perhaps TRBD1 (5 bases). V shed 8 bases and J shed 3 bases, with 12 bases lying between them. This CDR3 comprises 13 residues. Germline V gene data show CDR1 as SGDLS and CDR2 as YYNGEE.

This clone has more than one count but fewer than ten. The genes are TRBV13 and TRBJ1-4; 7 bases match TRBD1. The V segment lost 6 bases and the J segment 3 bases; nucleotides outside the gene matches: 7. There are 15 residues in the CDR3. The germline gives CDR1 PRHDT, CDR2 FYEKMQ (reference sequence). As DNA, the CDR3 is TGTGCCAGCAGTTTCTACAGGGGCCCTAATGAAAAACTGTTTTTT. As protein: CASSFYRGPNEKLFF. Based on the CDR3 plus reference TRBV13 and TRBJ1-4, the full variable domain is AAGVIQSPRHLIKEKRETATLKCYPIPRHDTVYWYQQGPGQDPQFLISFYEKMQSDKGSIPDRFSAQQFSDYHSELNMSSLELGDSALYFCASSFYRGPNEKLFFGSGTQLSVL.

The gene calls are TRBV27 and TRBJ2-3; 7 bases line up with TRBD2. CDR3 length: 15 residues. Per germline, CDR1 MNHEY and CDR2 SMNVEV (reference sequence). V shed 6 bases and J 6 bases; nucleotides not matched to a gene: 12. CDR3 DNA: TGTGCCAGCAGCCTCTCTAGCGGCTTAGCGGATACGCAGTATTTT. Amino acids: CASSLSSGLADTQYF.

Notes on this clone: The same CDR3 also results from other DNA sequences found in this sample. The V gene is TRBV5-1, the J gene TRBJ2-3; 8 bases align to TRBD1. Germline V CDR1 and CDR2: SGHRS, YFSETQ. The junction had 4 bases not matched to a gene; V was cut back by 2 bases and J by 5 bases. CDR3 size: 14 residues. The CDR3 loop reads CASSLSGTGDTQYF. DNA of the CDR3: TGCGCCAGCAGCTTATCCGGGACAGGAGATACGCAGTATTTT.

V is TRBV5-1 and J is TRBJ2-2, with 8 positions matching TRBD1. Germline assignment: CDR1 SGHRS and CDR2 YFSETQ. V was clipped by 4 bases and J by 8 bases; unmatched bases: 7. This CDR3 is 14 amino acids long. The CDR3 sequence is CASSIRQGRGELFF. CDR3 nucleotide sequence: TGCGCCAGCAGCATACGACAGGGGAGGGGGGAGCTGTTTTTT.